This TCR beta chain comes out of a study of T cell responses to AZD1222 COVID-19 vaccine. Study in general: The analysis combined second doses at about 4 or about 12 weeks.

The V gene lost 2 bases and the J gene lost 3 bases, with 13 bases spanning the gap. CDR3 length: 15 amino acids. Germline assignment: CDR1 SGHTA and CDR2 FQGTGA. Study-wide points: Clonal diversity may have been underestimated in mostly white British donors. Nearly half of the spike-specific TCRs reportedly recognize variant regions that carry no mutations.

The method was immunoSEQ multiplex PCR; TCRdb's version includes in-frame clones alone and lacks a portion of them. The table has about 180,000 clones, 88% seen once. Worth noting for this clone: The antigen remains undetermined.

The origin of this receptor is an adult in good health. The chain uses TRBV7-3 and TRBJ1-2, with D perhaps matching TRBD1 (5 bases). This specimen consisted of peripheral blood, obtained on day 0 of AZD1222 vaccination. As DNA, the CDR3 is TGTGCCAGCAGCTTATCGGGGAGGGGTGACTATGGCTACACCTTC. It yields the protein CASSLSGRGDYGYTF.